This record covers a single TCR beta chain. Its antigen remains unknown. This sample is part of a study of cytomegalovirus exposure and HLA in healthy donors. Findings of the study overall: While the bulk of TCR sequences proved rare, some public TCRs turned up in many donors.

The V gene end was trimmed by 3 bases and the J gene end by 3 bases; junction bases not matched to a gene: 4. This CDR3 comprises 15 residues. Germline V lookup: CDR1 LNHDA, CDR2 SQIVND (reference sequence). With 60 Vbeta and 13 Jbeta primers, the PCR was carried out. Measured with immunoSEQ multiplex PCR; TCRdb has only the in-frame clones, and not every one. The table includes over 150,000 clones, roughly 75% detected once. V gene TRBV19 combines with J gene TRBJ2-7; 11 bases are shared with TRBD1. Sequenced input: PBMCs. The receptor was isolated from a man aged 18 to 30 in good health and CMV-seronegative. The CDR3 sequence: CASSMLGQGGYEQYF. The CDR3 DNA sequence: TGTGCCAGTAGTATGTTGGGACAGGGGGGCTACGAGCAGTACTTC. The whole variable domain, remainder taken from reference TRBV19 and TRBJ2-7, is DGGITQSPKYLFRKEGQNVTLSCEQNLNHDAMYWYRQDPGQGLRLIYYSQIVNDFQKGDIAEGYSVSREKKESFPLTVTSAQKNPTAFYLCASSMLGQGGYEQYFGPGTRLTVT.